Presented here are 20 T cell receptor beta chains from one specimen sequenced in a study of siplizumab effects on memory and regulatory T cells. Assay: immunoSEQ multiplex PCR; the TCRdb copy retains only in-frame clones and omits some. The sample includes under 110,000 clones, 80% to 95% of them seen just once. Sequenced input: non-Treg CD4+ T cells sorted from blood. The receptors derive from a human donor in good health.

The gene calls are TRBV4-3 and TRBJ2-2; 7 bases match TRBD2. The CDR3 extends over 16 amino acids. The junction had 9 bases not matched to a gene; V was cut back by 4 bases and J by 4 bases. Germline-derived CDR1 and CDR2 are LGHNA and YSLEER. The CDR3 protein is CASSPGRGSATGELFF. The CDR3, as DNA: TGCGCCAGCAGCCCAGGGCGCGGGAGCGCCACCGGGGAGCTGTTTTTT.

This chain connects TRBV4-1 to TRBJ1-2; D is possibly TRBD1 (6 bases). This CDR3 region has 15 residues. CDR1 and CDR2 from the germline V gene are MGHRA and YSYEKL. V lost 3 bases and J 0 bases, leaving 11 bases between the germline ends. In DNA, the CDR3 is TGCGCCAGCAGCCAGGCCAGGACAGCTAACTATGGCTACACCTTC. This codes for CASSQARTANYGYTF.

This clone has only one observation. The chain is built from TRBV6-1 and TRBJ1-1, with D perhaps TRBD1 (5 bases). CDR1 and CDR2 from the germline V gene are MNHNS and SASEGT. The CDR3 spans 13 residues. Trimming pared 7 bases from V and 0 bases from J, leaving 9 bases between. CDR3 sequence reads: CASISGMNTEAFF. The DNA for the CDR3 is TGTGCCAGCATTTCAGGGATGAACACTGAAGCTTTCTTT.

V is TRBV28 and J is TRBJ2-7; D is unclear. Germline values: CDR1 MDHEN, CDR2 SYDVKM. The CDR3 loop spans 14 amino acids. Trimming took 3 bases from V and 1 from J, leaving 10 bases between them. CDR3 residues: CASSFLGASYEQYF. CDR3 bases: TGTGCCAGCAGTTTTTTAGGCGCGTCCTACGAGCAGTACTTC.

The gene calls are TRBV4-1 and TRBJ1-5; maybe TRBD1 (5 bases). The CDR3 runs 13 residues. Trimming removed 4 bases at V and 7 bases at J, with 11 bases between. Germline CDR1 is MGHRA and CDR2 is YSYEKL. CDR3 DNA: TGCGCCAGCAGCCTCCTGGGGGAACAGCCCCAGCATTTT. Translating gives CASSLLGEQPQHF.

This CDR3 reads CASSGRTVTSTDTQYF. CDR3 DNA: TGTGCCAGCAGCGGGCGGACAGTAACTAGCACAGATACGCAGTATTTT. The chain links TRBV21-1 to TRBJ2-3; the table assigns TRBD1, which was not confirmed against the DNA. TRBV21-1 is assigned pseudogene status. The length of the CDR3 is 16 residues.

The J gene is TRBJ2-5, the V gene TRBV7-2; D possibly corresponds to TRBD1 (6 bases). Germline V gives CDR1 SGHTA, CDR2 FQGNSA. This CDR3 is 16 amino acids long. V lost 4 bases, J lost 1 base, and 16 bases lay in between. The CDR3 loop reads CASSSRPPGVQETQYF. CDR3 sequence (DNA): TGTGCCAGCAGCTCCCGTCCCCCAGGGGTCCAAGAGACCCAGTACTTC.

This clone has just one count. The chain has TRBV19 and TRBJ2-5, with D possibly being TRBD1 or TRBD2 (6 bases each). This CDR3 comprises 15 residues. Trimming took off 2 bases at V and 4 bases at J, with 14 bases between the two ends. The germline V gene has CDR1 LNHDA and CDR2 SQIVND (reference sequence). CDR3 sequence reads: CASSILMGGGETQYF. In nucleotides, the CDR3 is TGTGCCAGTAGTATACTAATGGGGGGCGGAGAGACCCAGTACTTC.

For this clone: This specimen includes other DNA sequences encoding the same CDR3. This rearrangement joins TRBV5-1 to TRBJ2-2, with D possibly TRBD1 on 6 matching bases. The length of the CDR3 is 12 residues. CDR1 is SGHRS, CDR2 YFSETQ, per germline. Trimming shortened V by 5 bases and J by 5 bases, and 7 bases separated the two germline ends. The CDR3 bases are TGCGCCAGCAGGAGGGGGACCGGGGAGCTGTTTTTT. Translating gives CASRRGTGELFF.

In DNA form, the CDR3 reads TGTGCCAGTAGTATAGACCCGGATCCGCGGACTCAGCCCCAGCATTTT. It yields the protein CASSIDPDPRTQPQHF. The V gene is TRBV19, the J gene TRBJ1-5; D ambiguous. Per germline, CDR1 LNHDA and CDR2 SQIVND (reference sequence). CDR3 size: 16 residues. Deletions cut 0 bases from V and 6 bases from J, with 15 bases between.

V gene TRBV28 combines with J gene TRBJ2-7; unclear D gene. CDR1 is MDHEN, CDR2 SYDVKM, per germline. V was cut by 5 bases and J by 1 base, with 15 bases left in between. The CDR3 sequence is 15 residues long. The CDR3 coding sequence is TGTGCCAGCAGTCACCGTCCGGGTCTGTCCTACGAGCAGTACTTC. Amino acid sequence: CASSHRPGLSYEQYF.

In this sample, this clone turned up once. This chain links TRBV11-3 with TRBJ2-7; a weak D match, TRBD1 (5 bases). Germline assignment: CDR1 SGHNT and CDR2 YENEEA. Deletions cut 2 bases from V and 1 base from J, with 9 bases between. This CDR3 spans 14 amino acids. The CDR3 here is CASSLTQVSYEQYF. In DNA, the CDR3 is TGTGCCAGCAGCTTAACACAGGTTTCCTACGAGCAGTACTTC.

This sequence joins TRBV12-5 and TRBJ2-2; the D gene is possibly TRBD1 (6 bases). Germline CDR1 reads LGHNT; CDR2 reads FRNRAP. Trimming stripped 3 bases from V and 6 bases from J, with 23 bases between. This CDR3 comprises 18 residues. The CDR3 loop reads CASGFPPGGTGIPGELFF. CDR3 DNA: TGTGCTAGTGGTTTCCCCCCCGGAGGTACAGGGATCCCCGGGGAGCTGTTTTTT.

J is TRBJ2-1 and V is TRBV29-1; D might be TRBD2 (6 bases). Trimming removed 0 bases from V and 9 bases from J, with 18 bases in between. Per the germline V gene, CDR1 is SQVTM and CDR2 is ANQGSEA. The CDR3 has 15 amino acids. The CDR3: CSVEEPEGLPSEQFF. CDR3 bases: TGCAGCGTTGAAGAGCCGGAGGGCCTCCCGAGTGAGCAGTTCTTC.

As for this clone: Other DNA sequences in this specimen translate into the identical CDR3. This chain joins TRBV4-1 and TRBJ2-3, with TRBD1 matching over 8 bases. Germline assignment: CDR1 MGHRA and CDR2 YSYEKL. V shed 4 bases and J 4 bases; nucleotides not matched to a gene: 10. This CDR3 is built from 16 residues. The CDR3 DNA follows: TGCGCCAGCAGCCGCCGCGATGGACAGGGACCAGATACGCAGTATTTT. Protein: CASSRRDGQGPDTQYF.

The chain joins TRBV29-1 to TRBJ1-1; TRBD1 matches at 7 bases. With 6 bases clipped from V and 0 bases from J, the junction kept 7 bases outside the gene matches. The CDR3 runs 14 residues. Germline lookup yields CDR1 SQVTM and CDR2 ANQGSEA. In nucleotides, the CDR3 is TGCAGCGTAGTGACAGACAGGGTGAACACTGAAGCTTTCTTT. It encodes CSVVTDRVNTEAFF.

This clone occurred once. This chain links TRBV6-1 with TRBJ2-3; 11 bases map to TRBD2. This CDR3 spans 18 amino acids. V dropped 1 base and J dropped 2; count of bases not matched to a gene: 8. Germline CDR1 reads MNHNS; CDR2 reads SASEGT. The CDR3 protein is CASSEVLAGGPSTDTQYF. Written as DNA, the CDR3 is TGTGCCAGCAGTGAAGTCCTAGCGGGAGGCCCCTCCACAGATACGCAGTATTTT.

The CDR3: CASSVGLAGDNEQFF. In nucleotides, the CDR3 is TGTGCCAGCAGCGTAGGGCTAGCGGGAGACAATGAGCAGTTCTTC. The chain uses TRBV9 and TRBJ2-1; TRBD2 aligns across 10 bases. J lost 5 bases, V lost 0 bases, and 2 bases had no gene match. This CDR3 spans 15 amino acids. Per the germline V gene, CDR1 is SGDLS and CDR2 is YYNGEE.

The rearrangement uses TRBV7-3 and TRBJ2-5, with D possibly called TRBD1 or TRBD2 (5 bases each). CDR3 length: 15 amino acids. Germline V gives CDR1 SGHTA, CDR2 FQGTGA. Trimming took 5 bases from V and 5 from J, leaving 18 bases between them. For the CDR3, the DNA is TGTGCCAGCAGCCCTTCCGGGACCCCTGCGGAGACCCAGTACTTC. This sequence encodes CASSPSGTPAETQYF.

The chain couples TRBV28 to TRBJ2-2; D is unclear. Trimming cost V 6 bases and J 1 base, with 6 bases left between them. In germline, CDR1 is MDHEN, CDR2 SYDVKM. CDR3 length: 13 residues. In nucleotides, the CDR3 is TGTGCCAGCAGATCCCAGAACACCGGGGAGCTGTTTTTT. Its translation is CASRSQNTGELFF.